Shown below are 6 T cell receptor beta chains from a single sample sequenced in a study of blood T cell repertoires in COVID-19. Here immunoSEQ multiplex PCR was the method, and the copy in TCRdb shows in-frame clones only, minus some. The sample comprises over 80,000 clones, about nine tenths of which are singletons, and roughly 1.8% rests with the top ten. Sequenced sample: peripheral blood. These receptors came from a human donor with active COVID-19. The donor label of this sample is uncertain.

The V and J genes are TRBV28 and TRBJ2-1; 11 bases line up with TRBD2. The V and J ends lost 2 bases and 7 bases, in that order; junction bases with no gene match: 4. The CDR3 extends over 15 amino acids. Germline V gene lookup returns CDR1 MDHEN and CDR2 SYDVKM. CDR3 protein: CASSLGTSGWNEQFF. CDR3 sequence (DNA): TGTGCCAGCAGTTTAGGGACTAGCGGTTGGAATGAGCAGTTCTTC.

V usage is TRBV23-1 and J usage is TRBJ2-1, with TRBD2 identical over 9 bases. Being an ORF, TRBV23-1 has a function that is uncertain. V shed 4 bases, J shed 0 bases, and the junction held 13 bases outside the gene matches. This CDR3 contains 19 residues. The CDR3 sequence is CASSPQRGAPQSSYNEQFF. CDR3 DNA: TGCGCCAGCAGTCCCCAGCGGGGGGCGCCCCAAAGCTCCTACAATGAGCAGTTCTTC.

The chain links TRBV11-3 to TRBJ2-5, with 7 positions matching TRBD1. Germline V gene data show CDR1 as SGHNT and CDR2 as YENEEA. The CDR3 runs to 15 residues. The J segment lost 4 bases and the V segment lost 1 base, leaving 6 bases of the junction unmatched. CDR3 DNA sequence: TGTGCCAGCAGCTTAGGAGCAGGGGGAACAGAGACCCAGTACTTC. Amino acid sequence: CASSLGAGGTETQYF.

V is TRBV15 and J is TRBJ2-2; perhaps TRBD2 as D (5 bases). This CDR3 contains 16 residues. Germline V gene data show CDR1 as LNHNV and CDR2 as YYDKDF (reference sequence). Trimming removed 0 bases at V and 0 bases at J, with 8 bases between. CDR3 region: CATSRERAPNTGELFF. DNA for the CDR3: TGTGCCACCAGCAGAGAGCGGGCCCCGAACACCGGGGAGCTGTTTTTT.

CDR3 in amino acids: CASSPRQATYEQYF. CDR3 sequence (DNA): TGTGCCAGCAGCCCGCGACAGGCCACCTACGAGCAGTACTTC. The J gene is TRBJ2-7, the V gene TRBV5-4; tentatively, D is TRBD1 (6 bases). The CDR3 consists of 14 residues. Per the germline V gene, CDR1 is SGHNT and CDR2 is YYREEE (reference sequence). Trimming took 4 bases from V and 2 from J, leaving 13 bases between them.

CDR3 nucleotide sequence: TGTGCCACTCAAGGCGGGAACCAAGAGACCCAGTACTTC. It is translated as CATQGGNQETQYF. V is TRBV11-2 and J is TRBJ2-5, with a tentative D call TRBD2 (6 bases). Germline V CDR1 and CDR2: SGHAT, FQNNGV. The CDR3 extends over 13 amino acids. The ends were cut back, 10 bases at V and 0 bases at J, with 12 bases in the middle. The full variable domain, with the rest looked up from reference TRBV11-2 and TRBJ2-5, is EAGVAQSPRYKIIEKRQSVAFWCNPISGHATLYWYQQILGQGPKLLIQFQNNGVVDDSQLPKDRFSAERLKGVDSTLKIQPAKLEDSAVYLCATQGGNQETQYFGPGTRLLVL.